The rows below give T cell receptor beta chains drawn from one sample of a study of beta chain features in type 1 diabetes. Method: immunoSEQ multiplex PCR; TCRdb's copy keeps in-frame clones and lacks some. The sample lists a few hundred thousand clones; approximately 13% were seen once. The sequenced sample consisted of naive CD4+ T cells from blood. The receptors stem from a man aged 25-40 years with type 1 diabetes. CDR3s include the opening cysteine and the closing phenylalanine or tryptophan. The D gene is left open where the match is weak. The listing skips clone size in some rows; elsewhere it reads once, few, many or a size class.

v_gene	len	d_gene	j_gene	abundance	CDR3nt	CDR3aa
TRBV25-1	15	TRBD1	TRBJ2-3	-	TGTGCCAGCAGGGAGACAGGGTGGGGCACAGATACGCAGTATTTT	CASRETGWGTDTQYF
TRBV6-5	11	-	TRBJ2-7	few	TGTGCCAGCAGTTACCTCTACGAGCAGTACTTC	CASSYLYEQYF
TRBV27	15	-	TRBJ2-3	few	TGTGCCAGCAGTTTATCAGGGGAATCCACAGATACGCAGTATTTT	CASSLSGESTDTQYF
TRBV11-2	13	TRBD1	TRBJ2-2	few	TGTGCCAGCTCCAGGGGGCGCCCCGGGGAGCTGTTTTTT	CASSRGRPGELFF
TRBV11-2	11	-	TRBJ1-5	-	TGTGCCAGCAGCTCTCGAGGGCCCCAGCATTTT	CASSSRGPQHF
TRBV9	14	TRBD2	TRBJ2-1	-	TGTGCCAGCACCCTAGCGGGGGGGGCGAATGAGCAGTTCTTC	CASTLAGGANEQFF
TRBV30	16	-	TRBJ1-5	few	TGTGCCTGGAGTGTACGGGGCAGGGGAGGCAATCAGCCCCAGCATTTT	CAWSVRGRGGNQPQHF
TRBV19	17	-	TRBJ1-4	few	TGTGCCAGTAGCCCCCGGGCCGAGTTTGGGGTCGGAGGAAAACTGTTTTTT	CASSPRAEFGVGGKLFF
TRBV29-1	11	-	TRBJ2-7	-	TGCAGCGTCCGACTCGGCTACGAGCAGTACTTC	CSVRLGYEQYF
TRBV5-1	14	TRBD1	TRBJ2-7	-	TGCGCCAGCAGCTTGGGGGACAGGGCCCACGAGCAGTACTTC	CASSLGDRAHEQYF
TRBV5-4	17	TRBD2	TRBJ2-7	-	TGTGCCAGCAGCTTGGGGGGCGCTAGCGGGTTGACCTACGAGCAGTACTTC	CASSLGGASGLTYEQYF
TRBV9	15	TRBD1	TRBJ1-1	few	TGTGCCAGCAGCGCCCGGGACAGCGAAAACACTGAAGCTTTCTTT	CASSARDSENTEAFF
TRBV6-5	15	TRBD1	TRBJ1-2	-	TGTGCCAGCAGGAAGGACAGGGAAAATCACTATGGCTACACCTTC	CASRKDRENHYGYTF
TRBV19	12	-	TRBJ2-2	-	TGTGCCAGTAGTATTCTAAACGGGGAGCTGTTTTTT	CASSILNGELFF
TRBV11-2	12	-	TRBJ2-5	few	TGTGCCAGCAGCTTAGGTTCTGAGACCCAGTACTTC	CASSLGSETQYF
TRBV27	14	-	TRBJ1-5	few	TGTGCCAGCAGTTTAAAGGCAGGCGATCAGCCCCAGCATTTT	CASSLKAGDQPQHF
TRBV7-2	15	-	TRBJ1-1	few	TGTGCCTGGCCCACCGCGGGAGGTTTGAACACTGAAGCTTTCTTT	CAWPTAGGLNTEAFF
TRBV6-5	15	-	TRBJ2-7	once	TGTGCCAGCAGAACGGGGATCCGCCAGCACTACGAGCAGTACTTC	CASRTGIRQHYEQYF
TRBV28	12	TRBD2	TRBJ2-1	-	TGTGCCAGCAGTACAGCGGGACATGAGCAGTTCTTC	CASSTAGHEQFF
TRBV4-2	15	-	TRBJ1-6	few	TGTGCCAGCAGCCAAGTAGGTGAGGGAAATTCACCCCTCCACTTT	CASSQVGEGNSPLHF
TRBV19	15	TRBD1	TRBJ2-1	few	TGTGCCAGTAGTCTTGACAGGGATAGCTACAATGAGCAGTTCTTC	CASSLDRDSYNEQFF
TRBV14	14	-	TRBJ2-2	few	TGTGCCAGCAGCCAATATGGCTCCACCGGGGAGCTGTTTTTT	CASSQYGSTGELFF
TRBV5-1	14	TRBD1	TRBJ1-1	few	TGCGCCAGCAGTTCTCAAGGGGGCCGCACTGAAGCTTTCTTT	CASSSQGGRTEAFF
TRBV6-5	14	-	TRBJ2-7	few	TGTGCCAGCAGTTACTCGGGGGCAACATACGAGCAGTACTTC	CASSYSGATYEQYF
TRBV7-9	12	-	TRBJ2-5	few	TGTGCCAGCAGCTTACCGGTGGAGACCCAGTACTTC	CASSLPVETQYF
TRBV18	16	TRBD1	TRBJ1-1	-	TGTGCCAGCTCACCAATCGAGGGGGCGCAGAACACTGAAGCTTTCTTT	CASSPIEGAQNTEAFF
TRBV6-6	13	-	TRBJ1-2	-	TGTGCCAGCGTCCCTCGGCGGGACTATGGCTACACCTTC	CASVPRRDYGYTF
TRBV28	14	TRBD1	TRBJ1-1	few	TGTGCCAGCAGTACCCCAGGGGGCAGGACTGAAGCTTTCTTT	CASSTPGGRTEAFF
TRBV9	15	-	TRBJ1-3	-	TGTGCCAGCAGCCCCACAGGGAGTCCTGGAAACACCATATATTTT	CASSPTGSPGNTIYF
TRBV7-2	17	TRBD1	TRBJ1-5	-	TGTGCCAGCAGCCCCCAGCGGGGGACAGGGCGAAATCAGCCCCAGCATTTT	CASSPQRGTGRNQPQHF
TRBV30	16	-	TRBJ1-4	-	TGTGCCTGGAGTGACGCGGACACCTCTTATGATGAAAAACTGTTTTTT	CAWSDADTSYDEKLFF
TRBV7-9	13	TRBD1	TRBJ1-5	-	TGTGCCAGCAGCCCCAGGGGGAGTCAGCCCCAGCATTTT	CASSPRGSQPQHF
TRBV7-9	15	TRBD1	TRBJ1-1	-	TGTGCCAGCAGCTTAGTTGTGGGACAGGGTGTGAAAGCTTTCTTT	CASSLVVGQGVKAFF
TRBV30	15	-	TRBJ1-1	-	TGTGCCTGGAGCGGAGGGATCGCCAGAAACACTGAAGCTTTCTTT	CAWSGGIARNTEAFF
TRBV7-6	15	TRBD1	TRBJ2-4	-	TGTGCCAGCAGCCCTGGGACAGGGGCCAAAAACATTCAGTACTTC	CASSPGTGAKNIQYF
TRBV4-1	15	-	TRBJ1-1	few	TGCGCCAGCAGCCAAGGGGACCGGGACTCCACTGAAGCTTTCTTT	CASSQGDRDSTEAFF
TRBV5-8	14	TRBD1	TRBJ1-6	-	TGTGCCAGCAGAGACGGACAGGGCGATTCACCCCTCCACTTT	CASRDGQGDSPLHF
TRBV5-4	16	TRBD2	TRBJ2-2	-	TGTGCCAGCAGCAGAGCCGGGACTACGAACACCGGGGAGCTGTTTTTT	CASSRAGTTNTGELFF
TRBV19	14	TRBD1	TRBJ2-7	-	TGTGCCAGTAGTACGGACAGGGGGTCCTACGAGCAGTACTTC	CASSTDRGSYEQYF
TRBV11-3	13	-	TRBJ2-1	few	TGTGCCAGCAGCTTAGGGGGGGACAATGAGCAGTTCTTC	CASSLGGDNEQFF
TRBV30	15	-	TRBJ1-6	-	TGTGCCTGGAGTGTCAGTAGTACGGGGAATTCACCCCTCCACTTT	CAWSVSSTGNSPLHF
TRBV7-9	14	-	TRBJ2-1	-	TGTGCCAGCCCTCGGGACAATACCTACAATGAGCAGTTCTTC	CASPRDNTYNEQFF